Presented here are 10 T cell receptor beta chains from one specimen sequenced in a study of CD8 T cells in ankylosing spondylitis. TCRdb processed the 5' RACE reads anew with MiXCR; each CDR3 protein has one entry. The profile covers 150,000 to 200,000 distinct CDR3 sequences, with around 9.6% appearing a single time and roughly 16% taken by the ten largest. The specimen sequenced was blood, either unsorted or a sorted T cell fraction (not recorded which). The receptors derive from a female donor with ankylosing spondylitis or in good health (not recorded which).

The V and J genes are TRBV7-9 and TRBJ2-1; D is undetermined. The CDR3 has 13 amino acids. Trimming left V 2 bases short and J 8 bases short, with 10 bases between. CDR1 and CDR2 (germline): SEHNR, FQNEAQ (reference sequence). CDR3 DNA: TGTGCCAGCAGCTTACCGGGTTGGGATGAGCAGTTCTTC. Translation: CASSLPGWDEQFF. Complete variable domain (other parts from reference TRBV7-9 and TRBJ2-1): DTGVSQNPRHKITKRGQNVTFRCDPISEHNRLYWYRQTLGQGPEFLTYFQNEAQLEKSRLLSDRFSAERPKGSFSTLEIQRTEQGDSAMYLCASSLPGWDEQFFGPGTRLTVL.

The table lists this clonotype with many counts. The rearrangement uses TRBV20-1 and TRBJ1-4; D gene uncertain. V lost 5 bases and J 10 bases, leaving 17 bases between the germline ends. Germline CDR1 is DFQATT and CDR2 is SNEGSKA (reference sequence). The CDR3 covers 13 residues. The CDR3: CSASVTTIGKLFF. The CDR3 DNA reads as TGCAGTGCTTCCGTAACAACTATTGGAAAACTGTTTTTT.

This clonotype was detected ten times or more. The rearrangement links TRBV4-3 to TRBJ2-7; TRBD1 aligns across 9 bases. Germline V gene lookup returns CDR1 LGHNA and CDR2 YSLEER. The CDR3 is made up of 13 amino acids. Trimming at V came to 3 bases and at J to 7 bases, leaving 4 bases not matched to a gene. Here the CDR3 DNA reads TGCGCCAGCAGCCAGGGACAGGGCTGGGAGCAGTACTTC. Translated: CASSQGQGWEQYF.

This rearrangement joins TRBV9 to TRBJ2-3, with a possible D match to TRBD2 (6 bases). This CDR3 has 15 amino acids. The V gene lost 3 bases and the J gene lost 0 bases, with 11 bases spanning the gap. Germline V CDR1 and CDR2: SGDLS, YYNGEE. The CDR3 DNA is TGTGCCAGCAGCGGGGCCGGGACTAGCACAGATACGCAGTATTTT. It encodes CASSGAGTSTDTQYF.

This chain joins TRBV21-1 and TRBJ1-6. TRBV21-1 is marked as a pseudogene. The CDR3 consists of 16 residues. The CDR3 reads CASSKESPSGYSPLHF. The CDR3 DNA is TGTGCCAGCAGCAAAGAATCTCCCTCGGGGTATTCACCCCTCCACTTT.

This clonotype was picked up a small number of times. This chain joins TRBV7-8 and TRBJ2-7; perhaps TRBD2 as D (6 bases). V was clipped by 7 bases and J by 7 bases, with 20 bases between them. This CDR3 is built from 14 residues. Germline CDR1 and CDR2: SGHVS and FQNEAQ. Written as DNA, the CDR3 is TGTGCCAGCATCGACGGGGACTTTTCGGGTGAGCAGTACTTC. Protein product: CASIDGDFSGEQYF.

The chain employs TRBV4-3 and TRBJ2-6; D is unclear. CDR1 is LGHNA, CDR2 YSLEER, per germline. Between the trimmed V and J ends, which lost 0 bases and 2 bases, there was a span of 11 bases. This CDR3 contains 17 residues. Here the CDR3 DNA reads TGCGCCAGCAGCCAAGAATGGTCGGTAACTGGGGCCAACGTCCTGACTTTC. Encoded protein: CASSQEWSVTGANVLTF.

This clonotype was counted only a few times. The J gene is TRBJ2-1, the V gene TRBV20-1; 11 nucleotides align to TRBD2. CDR3 length equals 15 residues. CDR1 is DFQATT and CDR2 is SNEGSKA in the germline V gene (reference sequence). V lost 2 bases and J lost 10; bases outside the gene matches: 10. Here the CDR3 reads CSARLLTSGKGEQFF. CDR3 nucleotides: TGCAGTGCTAGACTATTGACTAGCGGGAAGGGGGAGCAGTTCTTC.

The chain joins TRBV5-5 to TRBJ2-1; 9 nucleotides line up with TRBD2. V gave up 0 bases and J gave up 7 bases; unmatched junction bases: 14. CDR1 SGHKS and CDR2 YYEKEE come from the germline V gene (reference sequence). The CDR3 spans 18 residues. CDR3 residues: CASSLGGGRAFLRNEQFF. The CDR3 coding sequence is TGTGCCAGCAGCTTGGGCGGCGGGAGGGCCTTTTTACGGAATGAGCAGTTCTTC. Together with reference TRBV5-5 and TRBJ2-1, the CDR3 gives the full variable domain: DAGVTQSPTHLIKTRGQQVTLRCSPISGHKSVSWYQQVLGQGPQFIFQYYEKEERGRGNFPDRFSARQFPNYSSELNVNALLLGDSALYLCASSLGGGRAFLRNEQFFGPGTRLTVL.

This clonotype was detected many times. V usage is TRBV29-1 and J usage is TRBJ2-1, with D perhaps matching TRBD2 (6 bases). Per the germline V gene, CDR1 is SQVTM and CDR2 is ANQGSEA. There are 16 residues in the CDR3. Trimming stripped 7 bases from V and 9 bases from J, with 28 bases between. The CDR3 DNA reads TGCAGCGCCCCCCCCGGGAGAGCACAGTTCTGTACTGAGCAGTTCTTC. This encodes CSAPPGRAQFCTEQFF.